This T cell receptor beta chain was captured in a study of beta chain features in type 1 diabetes. General observations from the study: In comparison with healthy donors, patients had naive, central memory and Treg TCRB repertoires that appeared more similar. Researchers report that Type 1 diabetes patients had moderately but significantly shorter TCRB CDR3s across all four CD4+ subsets. Shorter templates might be favored by PCR, and equally so in patients and in controls.

Expressed TCRB transcripts were sequenced because the entire RNA isolate underwent reverse transcription. Some clones are missing from TCRdb's copy, which holds only in-frame ones; the method was immunoSEQ multiplex PCR. The sample consists of around 130,000 clones, roughly 17% of them appearing once. In all sorted populations, purity surpassed 98%. Turning to this clone: Its target is not known. At one boundary the junction diverges from the germline segment, which might be a read error.

The sequence was obtained from a man between 25 and 39 years old with type 1 diabetes. The sample consisted of central memory CD4+ T cells from blood.

DNA for the CDR3: TGCAGTGCTCCTCTCTCCCACGAGCAGTACTTC. Translation gives CSAPLSHEQYF. V is TRBV20-1 and J is TRBJ2-7, with D hard to call. This CDR3 has 11 residues. The germline V gene encodes CDR1 DFQATT and CDR2 SNEGSKA (reference sequence).